This TCR beta chain was captured in a study of T cells in Graves' hyperthyroidism and ophthalmopathy (dated by TCRdb to the late 2010s). A note on the overall study: Peripheral blood was collected at initial diagnosis, before any treatment. To identify distinguishing TCR V-J signatures, a discovery cohort of 90 to 100 patients was used, comprising 40 to 45 with Graves' ophthalmopathy and 55 to 65 with stable Graves' hyperthyroidism. An independent validation cohort of around 19 hyperthyroidism patients and 17 patients who later progressed to ophthalmopathy tested prospective prediction of ophthalmopathy. The roughly 94 discovery patients were randomly split 7:3 into training and test sets. The study also compared thyroid tissue and blood T-cell repertoires from roughly 6 Graves' hyperthyroidism patients. After blood sampling, hyperthyroidism patients were treated with methimazole at a starting dose of 30 mg daily, and ophthalmopathy patients were treated with high-dose intravenous methylprednisolone. TCR Vbeta CDR3 sequencing of roughly 140 peripheral blood samples (over 40 ophthalmopathy, 75 hyperthyroidism and around 17 progressor patients) is reported in the paper.

A word on this clonotype: The specificity of this receptor is unknown. No clone much larger than this one lies a single base away; base qualities are absent.

Moderately to severely active disease, a Clinical Activity Score of at least 3, a NOSPECS grade of at least 4, and a duration under 3 months were present in ophthalmopathy patients. Patients with uncontrolled infections, other autoimmune diseases, pregnancy or lactation were excluded. Diagnoses were based on clinical symptoms, serum thyroxine and TRAb, thyroid ultrasound and orbital computed tomography. PBMCs were isolated from 7.5 to 10 ml of fresh peripheral blood by Ficoll-Paque density gradient centrifugation. Trizol reagent was used to extract total RNA, and RNA quality was then checked on an Agilent 2100 Bioanalyzer. Amplification of TCR beta CDR3 regions was carried out from RNA transcripts. The first round of RT-PCR for the TCR CDR3 was performed with the HTBI primer set and the Qiagen OneStep RT-PCR kit. Libraries were constructed in a second round of multiplex PCR, after which size selection and purification were carried out. Paired-end sequencing of the libraries was performed with 100 bp reads on an Illumina HiSeq2000. As for the authors' bioinformatics: Raw data were processed with SOAPnuke, discarding reads with adapters, uncalled bases, mean Phred below 15, or no exact constant-primer or identifier match. COPE v1.2.5 was used to merge the high-quality paired reads, and each unique nucleotide sequence was defined as a clonotype. Clonotypes were aligned to IMGT TRBV, TRBD and TRBJ reference segments using MiTCR v1.1. Analysis was restricted to V-J combinations with a frequency above 0.0001, which covered about 99% of repertoires. The TCS score was defined as F50 (clonal expansion) divided by E x V (chaos), with BLOSUM62-based TCRdist calculated between CDR3 peptides within each V-J. Welch's t-statistics and random forest reduced around 550 V-J features to 10 to 15, which were used in a naive Bayes classifier (R e1071). TCRdb cleaned the public reads at Q25 with fastp, built clones with MiXCR and kept in-frame beta chains. Merged by CDR3 protein, the rows form single entries marked with the most common genes and DNA. TCRdb's processing, not the authors' own work, is the source of the V and J calls. This sample gives 500,000 to 800,000 distinct CDR3 sequences in total; roughly 15% of them show up just once. The ten largest clones capture around 13% of the sample.

The CDR3 sequence holds 14 residues, the cysteine and phenylalanine included. Only the CDR3 portion is preserved as DNA: 42 bases, with reading frame beginning at the first base. The CDR1 and CDR2 encoded by the germline V gene are MDHEN and SYDVKM. V is shortened by 3 bases, J by 5 bases, and the region joining them spans 10 bases. Summary of the overall study and its limitations: In validation, progression to ophthalmopathy was predicted by the model with more than 65% sensitivity and approximately 78% specificity, a median of 6.5 months before onset. A 13 V-J signature model separated ophthalmopathy from stable hyperthyroidism, with about 88% sensitivity and around 84% specificity in cross-validation and 80%/75% in testing. Blood samples also contained most of the expanded thyroid clonotypes (frequency above 0.001), which suggests that blood repertoires may reflect thyroid immune responses. Sample size was not statistically predetermined, and investigators were not blinded to group allocation.

Input material: blood. This receptor was taken from a woman aged 45-65 years with Graves' ophthalmopathy. Recombination joined TRBV28 with TRBJ2-2; the D segment cannot be called with confidence. The encoded CDR3 is CASSFPYGTGELFF. The DNA sequence is TGTGCCAGCAGTTTCCCCTACGGGACCGGGGAGCTGTTTTTT.